A selection of T cell receptor beta chains follows, all from one sample in a study of blood T cell repertoires in COVID-19. The method was immunoSEQ multiplex PCR; TCRdb's version includes in-frame clones alone and lacks a portion of them. The table records 75,000 to 90,000 clones, roughly 88% of them present only once. Specimen: peripheral blood. Receptor source: a woman aged 45-65 years in a cohort sampled during active COVID-19. CDR3s include the opening cysteine and the closing phenylalanine or tryptophan. Each record gives: CDR3 protein, CDR3 DNA, D gene, CDR3 length, V gene, clone size, J gene. D genes are given only for firm matches. Clone size appears in some rows only: once, few, many, or a class for an expanded clone.

CDR3aa: CASSIPHDPKGDGYTF; CDR3nt: TGTGCCAGTAGTATACCCCACGACCCGAAAGGGGATGGCTACACCTTC; d_gene: NA; len: 16; v_gene: TRBV19; abundance: NA; j_gene: TRBJ1-2
CDR3aa: CASSPGRGGRAPDTQYF; CDR3nt: TGTGCCAGCAGCCCCGGTAGGGGCGGGAGGGCCCCAGATACGCAGTATTTT; d_gene: TRBD2; len: 17; v_gene: TRBV11-3; abundance: once; j_gene: TRBJ2-3
CDR3aa: CASSQDLAYYGYTF; CDR3nt: TGTGCCAGCAGCCAAGACCTGGCTTACTATGGCTACACCTTC; d_gene: NA; len: 14; v_gene: TRBV3-1/TRBV3-2; abundance: NA; j_gene: TRBJ1-2
CDR3aa: CASSQDRLGREKLFF; CDR3nt: TGTGCCAGCAGCCAAGACCGTTTGGGGAGGGAAAAACTGTTTTTT; d_gene: NA; len: 15; v_gene: TRBV3-1/TRBV3-2; abundance: once; j_gene: TRBJ1-4
CDR3aa: CASSYEYGKGLDSNQPQHF; CDR3nt: TGTGCCAGCAGTTACGAGTATGGTAAGGGGCTCGATAGCAATCAGCCCCAGCATTTT; d_gene: NA; len: 19; v_gene: TRBV6-2/TRBV6-3; abundance: NA; j_gene: TRBJ1-5
CDR3aa: CASSLRESNYGYTF; CDR3nt: TGCGCCAGCAGCTTAAGGGAGTCTAACTATGGCTACACCTTC; d_gene: NA; len: 14; v_gene: TRBV5-1; abundance: NA; j_gene: TRBJ1-2
CDR3aa: CASSVGLGAYEQYF; CDR3nt: TGTGCCAGCAGCGTCGGTTTGGGAGCCTACGAGCAGTACTTC; d_gene: NA; len: 14; v_gene: TRBV9; abundance: NA; j_gene: TRBJ2-7
CDR3aa: CASSLSRSGETQYF; CDR3nt: TGTGCCAGCAGTTTGAGTCGGAGTGGAGAGACCCAGTACTTC; d_gene: NA; len: 14; v_gene: TRBV27; abundance: NA; j_gene: TRBJ2-5
CDR3aa: CASSLTGGANTDTQYF; CDR3nt: TGTGCCAGCAGCTTAACAGGGGGGGCTAACACAGATACGCAGTATTTT; d_gene: NA; len: 16; v_gene: TRBV7-3; abundance: NA; j_gene: TRBJ2-3
CDR3aa: CASSSSDGGSYNEQFF; CDR3nt: TGTGCCAGCAGTTCGAGCGACGGCGGCTCCTACAATGAGCAGTTCTTC; d_gene: NA; len: 16; v_gene: TRBV6-5; abundance: NA; j_gene: TRBJ2-1
CDR3aa: CASSFGIANTEAFF; CDR3nt: TGTGCCAGCAGCTTTGGCATCGCGAACACTGAAGCTTTCTTT; d_gene: NA; len: 14; v_gene: TRBV5-6; abundance: NA; j_gene: TRBJ1-1
CDR3aa: CASIPTSGSQETQYF; CDR3nt: TGTGCCAGCATTCCGACTAGCGGGTCCCAAGAGACCCAGTACTTC; d_gene: TRBD2; len: 15; v_gene: TRBV6-5; abundance: NA; j_gene: TRBJ2-5
CDR3aa: CASSPGPFGGQYF; CDR3nt: TGTGCCAGCAGCCCCGGACCCTTCGGAGGGCAGTACTTC; d_gene: NA; len: 13; v_gene: TRBV7-2; abundance: once; j_gene: TRBJ2-7
CDR3aa: CATGRNTEAFF; CDR3nt: TGTGCGACAGGGAGGAACACTGAAGCTTTCTTT; d_gene: TRBD1; len: 11; v_gene: TRBV19; abundance: NA; j_gene: TRBJ1-1
CDR3aa: CASSPRDRENTEAFF; CDR3nt: TGTGCCAGCAGCCCCCGGGACAGGGAGAACACTGAAGCTTTCTTT; d_gene: TRBD1; len: 15; v_gene: TRBV11-2; abundance: NA; j_gene: TRBJ1-1
CDR3aa: CASSPGTQNQPQHF; CDR3nt: TGTGCCAGCAGCCCGGGGACTCAAAATCAGCCCCAGCATTTT; d_gene: NA; len: 14; v_gene: TRBV7-2; abundance: few; j_gene: TRBJ1-5
CDR3aa: CASSLTGQGASNEQYF; CDR3nt: TGCGCCAGCAGCTTGACGGGACAGGGGGCGTCGAACGAGCAGTACTTC; d_gene: TRBD1; len: 16; v_gene: TRBV5-1; abundance: NA; j_gene: TRBJ2-7
CDR3aa: CASRLFDRADHEQYF; CDR3nt: TGTGCCAGCAGGCTGTTCGACAGGGCGGACCACGAGCAGTACTTC; d_gene: TRBD1; len: 15; v_gene: TRBV6-5; abundance: NA; j_gene: TRBJ2-7
CDR3aa: CASTYARGQSYGYTF; CDR3nt: TGTGCCAGTACTTACGCCAGGGGGCAAAGCTATGGCTACACCTTC; d_gene: TRBD1; len: 15; v_gene: TRBV19; abundance: NA; j_gene: TRBJ1-2
CDR3aa: CASSPPPTSGKINEQFF; CDR3nt: TGTGCCAGCAGCCCCCCACCGACTAGCGGGAAGATTAATGAGCAGTTCTTC; d_gene: TRBD2; len: 17; v_gene: TRBV4-2; abundance: NA; j_gene: TRBJ2-1
CDR3aa: CASSQEERGAFF; CDR3nt: TGTGCCAGCAGCCAAGAAGAGCGAGGAGCTTTCTTT; d_gene: NA; len: 12; v_gene: TRBV3-1/TRBV3-2; abundance: NA; j_gene: TRBJ1-1
CDR3aa: CASRSDREFNQPQHF; CDR3nt: TGTGCCAGTAGGTCGGACAGGGAGTTCAATCAGCCCCAGCATTTT; d_gene: TRBD1; len: 15; v_gene: TRBV19; abundance: NA; j_gene: TRBJ1-5
CDR3aa: CSVEGPGSGANVLTF; CDR3nt: TGCAGCGTTGAAGGACCAGGCTCTGGGGCCAACGTCCTGACTTTC; d_gene: NA; len: 15; v_gene: TRBV29-1; abundance: NA; j_gene: TRBJ2-6
CDR3aa: CASSQEAATNEKLFF; CDR3nt: TGCGCCAGCAGCCAGGAGGCTGCAACTAATGAAAAACTGTTTTTT; d_gene: NA; len: 15; v_gene: TRBV5-1; abundance: NA; j_gene: TRBJ1-4
CDR3aa: CASSRTGGAGNTIYF; CDR3nt: TGTGCCAGCAGCCGCACAGGGGGGGCTGGAAACACCATATATTTT; d_gene: TRBD1; len: 15; v_gene: TRBV7-9; abundance: once; j_gene: TRBJ1-3
CDR3aa: CASRRLADPYEQYF; CDR3nt: TGTGCCAGCAGACGACTAGCCGACCCCTACGAGCAGTACTTC; d_gene: TRBD2; len: 14; v_gene: TRBV5-5; abundance: NA; j_gene: TRBJ2-7
CDR3aa: CASSQFPNGYTF; CDR3nt: TGTGCCAGCAGCCAATTCCCAAATGGCTACACCTTC; d_gene: NA; len: 12; v_gene: TRBV14; abundance: NA; j_gene: TRBJ1-2
CDR3aa: CASSQVGVNTEAFF; CDR3nt: TGCGCCAGCAGCCAAGTGGGAGTGAACACTGAAGCTTTCTTT; d_gene: NA; len: 14; v_gene: TRBV4-1; abundance: once; j_gene: TRBJ1-1
CDR3aa: CASSLDLLAGGPTYNEQFF; CDR3nt: TGCGCCAGCAGCTTGGACCTATTAGCGGGAGGGCCGACCTACAATGAGCAGTTCTTC; d_gene: TRBD2; len: 19; v_gene: TRBV5-1; abundance: NA; j_gene: TRBJ2-1
CDR3aa: CASSKNDRGTEAFF; CDR3nt: TGTGCCAGCAGTAAGAATGACAGGGGCACTGAAGCTTTCTTT; d_gene: TRBD1; len: 14; v_gene: TRBV25-1; abundance: few; j_gene: TRBJ1-1